The 30 T cell receptor beta chains reported below all come from one sample, sequenced in a study of cytomegalovirus exposure and HLA in healthy donors (dated by TCRdb to the late 2010s). Library construction relied on the immunoSEQ multiplex PCR assay. The multiplex PCR relied on a mix of 60 forward primers for TCR Vbeta segments and 13 reverse primers for TCR Jbeta segments. Sourced from immuneACCESS, this table was stored by TCRdb with only in-frame sequences that have V and J called. A share of the clones is absent; for the studies checked, an unresolved V gene accounts for under half, and the remainder has no known explanation. Here the sample has roughly 120,000 clones; around 74% occur a single time. About 4.4% of the sample belongs to the ten largest clones. Sequenced: PBMCs. Receptors were obtained from a woman aged 45-65 years in good health and CMV-seropositive.

The chain combines TRBV29-1 with TRBJ1-5; D ambiguous. Per germline, CDR1 SQVTM and CDR2 ANQGSEA. This CDR3 has 10 amino acids. Trimming pared 4 bases from V and 9 bases from J, leaving 7 bases between. The CDR3 DNA is TGCAGCGTTGGAGTAAGGCCCCAGCATTTT. The encoded protein is CSVGVRPQHF.

This rearrangement joins TRBV7-8 to TRBJ2-1; TRBD2 matches 9 bases. The ends lost 5 bases at V and 5 bases at J; junction bases unmatched: 16. Germline CDR1 and CDR2: SGHVS and FQNEAQ. This CDR3 is 18 amino acids long. CDR3 sequence: CASSRWASGVTRDNEQFF. The CDR3 nucleotides are TGTGCCAGCAGCCGATGGGCTAGCGGGGTGACTCGGGACAATGAGCAGTTCTTC.

The chain links TRBV5-6 to TRBJ1-2; 8 bases match TRBD1. Trimming took 4 bases from V and 5 from J; bases not matched to a gene: 10. CDR1 and CDR2 from the germline V gene are SGHDT and YYEEEE. CDR3 length: 15 amino acids. CDR3 DNA sequence: TGTGCCAGCAGCGGAGGGGACAGGCCGCTTTATGGCTACACCTTC. This encodes CASSGGDRPLYGYTF. Complete variable domain (other parts from reference TRBV5-6 and TRBJ1-2): DAGVTQSPTHLIKTRGQQVTLRCSPKSGHDTVSWYQQALGQGPQFIFQYYEEEERQRGNFPDRFSGHQFPNYSSELNVNALLLGDSALYLCASSGGDRPLYGYTFGSGTRLTVV.

The chain is built from TRBV7-3 and TRBJ1-1; 7 positions agree with TRBD1. The V segment lost 5 bases and the J segment 5 bases; nucleotides outside the gene matches: 11. The germline V gene has CDR1 SGHTA and CDR2 FQGTGA. The CDR3 consists of 15 residues. The CDR3 protein is CASSVQGQPLTEAFF. CDR3 nucleotides: TGTGCCAGCAGCGTCCAGGGACAGCCATTAACTGAAGCTTTCTTT.

This chain connects TRBV30 to TRBJ1-6, with D perhaps TRBD1 (6 bases). The CDR3 sequence is 13 residues long. V was clipped by 0 bases and J by 10 bases, with 10 bases between them. Germline V gene data show CDR1 as GTSNPN and CDR2 as SVGIG (reference sequence). The CDR3: CAWSVRGHSPLHF. The CDR3 nucleotides read TGTGCCTGGAGTGTACGGGGACACTCACCCCTCCACTTT.

This clone was detected once. The chain is built from TRBV7-9 and TRBJ2-2, with D perhaps TRBD2 (5 bases). Trimming removed 8 bases from V and 4 bases from J, with 5 bases in between. The CDR3 is made up of 11 amino acids. The V gene's germline CDR1 is SEHNR and CDR2 FQNEAQ (reference sequence). The CDR3 reads CASGGTGELFF. The CDR3 DNA reads TGTGCCAGCGGAGGCACCGGGGAGCTGTTTTTT.

The V and J genes are TRBV15 and TRBJ2-3; 10 nucleotides line up with TRBD2. The germline CDR1 and CDR2 sequences are LNHNV and YYDKDF (reference sequence). Trimming at V came to 2 bases and at J to 2 bases, leaving 4 bases not matched to a gene. The length of the CDR3 is 16 residues. CDR3 nucleotide sequence: TGTGCCACCAGCAGACAACTAGCGGGAAACACAGATACGCAGTATTTT. It codes for CATSRQLAGNTDTQYF.

CDR3 DNA sequence: TGTGCCAGCAGCGTACAGTCTTCGAACCAGCCCCAGCATTTT. It yields the protein CASSVQSSNQPQHF. The chain links TRBV9 to TRBJ1-5, with D unclear. The V and J ends lost 1 base and 7 bases respectively, with 12 bases between them. Germline values: CDR1 SGDLS, CDR2 YYNGEE. This CDR3 spans 14 amino acids.

The chain links TRBV28 to TRBJ2-5, with 7 positions matching TRBD1. Germline lookup yields CDR1 MDHEN and CDR2 SYDVKM. J lost 2 bases, V lost 4 bases, and 1 base had no gene match. This CDR3 comprises 13 residues. The CDR3 nucleotides read TGTGCCAGCAGTTCGGGACAGCAAGAGACCCAGTACTTC. Its protein product is CASSSGQQETQYF.

This clone was observed a handful of times. J is TRBJ2-5 and V is TRBV18; TRBD2 is a possible D gene (6 bases). Trimming pared 0 bases from V and 4 bases from J, leaving 12 bases between. The length of the CDR3 is 15 residues. Germline V gene data show CDR1 as KGHSH and CDR2 as LQKENI. In DNA, the CDR3 is TGTGCCAGCTCACCACCGCGAGGAGGGCTAGAGACCCAGTACTTC. This sequence encodes CASSPPRGGLETQYF.

The V gene is TRBV6-5, the J gene TRBJ1-2; 8 bases are a match to TRBD1. Germline V gene data show CDR1 as MNHEY and CDR2 as SVGAGI. The trim removed 5 bases at V and 8 bases at J, leaving 4 bases unmatched. This CDR3 contains 12 residues. The CDR3 bases are TGTGCCAGCAGTCAGACAGGGGTCGGCTACACCTTC. Translating it yields CASSQTGVGYTF.

The CDR3 spells CASSHRDRGNYEKLFF. The CDR3, as DNA: TGCGCCAGCAGCCACCGCGACAGGGGAAATTATGAAAAACTGTTTTTT. The rearrangement links TRBV4-1 to TRBJ1-4; 8 nucleotides match TRBD1. CDR1 MGHRA and CDR2 YSYEKL come from the germline V gene. V shed 3 bases and J 6 bases; nucleotides not matched to a gene: 9. The CDR3 sequence is 16 residues long.

The gene calls are TRBV6-1 and TRBJ2-7; no firm D call. The CDR3 sequence is 10 residues long. Germline lookup yields CDR1 MNHNS and CDR2 SASEGT. Deletions cut 8 bases from V and 4 bases from J, with 6 bases between. CDR3 sequence: CASLEYEQYF. The CDR3 bases are TGTGCCAGCTTAGAATACGAGCAGTACTTC.

The genes are TRBV18 and TRBJ1-2; TRBD1 matches at 7 bases. The CDR3 has 18 residues. Germline CDR1 and CDR2: KGHSH and LQKENI. After removal of 3 bases from V and 0 bases from J, the junction contained 13 bases not matched to a gene. The CDR3 coding sequence is TGTGCCAGCTCACCCTCCCGGGACAGCTCCTATTCTAACTATGGCTACACCTTC. This sequence encodes CASSPSRDSSYSNYGYTF.

The V and J genes are TRBV6-6 and TRBJ2-3, with 11 positions matching TRBD2. The CDR3 loop spans 14 amino acids. Germline trimming cut 5 bases from V and 4 bases from J; bases unmatched to any gene: 2. The germline CDR1 and CDR2 sequences are MNHNY and SVGAGI (reference sequence). CDR3 residues: CASSGGLAADTQYF. In nucleotides, the CDR3 is TGTGCCAGCAGTGGGGGACTAGCGGCAGATACGCAGTATTTT.

V and J are TRBV18 and TRBJ1-2, with D perhaps matching TRBD1 (5 bases). Germline values: CDR1 KGHSH, CDR2 LQKENI. Trimming took 3 bases from V and 4 from J, leaving 12 bases between them. The CDR3 is 14 amino acids. The CDR3 DNA is TGTGCCAGCTCACCTAGGCCCGACAGCTATGGCTACACCTTC. Encoded protein: CASSPRPDSYGYTF.

V and J are TRBV27 and TRBJ1-5; 8 bases fit TRBD1. CDR3 size: 15 residues. V lost 5 bases, J lost 5 bases, and 8 bases stayed unmatched. Germline assignment: CDR1 MNHEY and CDR2 SMNVEV (reference sequence). The CDR3 coding sequence is TGTGCCAGCAGTCCTGGGACAGGATGGGATCAGCCCCAGCATTTT. It translates to CASSPGTGWDQPQHF.

V gene TRBV7-8 combines with J gene TRBJ2-7; 8 bases line up with TRBD1. CDR1 is SGHVS, CDR2 FQNEAQ, per germline. The CDR3 runs 15 residues. V lost 1 base, J lost 4 bases, and 6 bases stayed unmatched. CDR3 loop: CASSLVGRGPYEQYF. CDR3 in DNA: TGTGCCAGCAGCTTAGTAGGCAGGGGGCCGTACGAGCAGTACTTC.

The gene calls are TRBV21-1 and TRBJ1-2; the table names TRBD1, a call not compared with the DNA. TRBV21-1 is noted as a pseudogene. This CDR3 region has 19 residues. The CDR3 loop is CASSEHQGELNGWSYGYTF. Written as DNA, the CDR3 is TGTGCCAGCAGCGAACACCAGGGGGAACTTAACGGGTGGAGCTATGGCTACACCTTC.

The chain recombines TRBV11-3 with TRBJ2-7, with no clear D. Trimming removed 1 base from V and 0 bases from J, with 7 bases in between. The CDR3 is 14 amino acids. Looked up from germline, CDR1 is SGHNT and CDR2 is YENEEA. CDR3 sequence: CASSLGGDSYEQYF. The CDR3 coding sequence is TGTGCCAGCAGCTTAGGTGGAGACTCCTACGAGCAGTACTTC.

This chain joins TRBV25-1 and TRBJ2-3, with 15 bases fitting TRBD2. V lost 3 bases and J lost 8; bases outside the gene matches: 6. Germline lookup yields CDR1 MGHDK and CDR2 SYGVNS. This CDR3 region has 16 residues. The CDR3 loop reads CASSDGLAGGLGTQYF. The CDR3 coding sequence is TGTGCCAGCAGTGACGGACTAGCGGGGGGGCTCGGTACGCAGTATTTT.

This chain links TRBV11-2 with TRBJ2-3; 11 positions agree with TRBD2. From germline, CDR1 is SGHAT and CDR2 FQNNGV. This CDR3 has 16 residues. The V gene end was trimmed by 5 bases and the J gene end by 3 bases; junction bases not matched to a gene: 7. The CDR3 region is CASSPRLAGITDTQYF. CDR3 nucleotides: TGTGCCAGCAGCCCCCGACTAGCGGGGATAACAGATACGCAGTATTTT.

The chain joins TRBV7-9 to TRBJ2-7; D ambiguous. Germline V gene sequence: CDR1 SEHNR, CDR2 FQNEAQ (reference sequence). The V end was cut by 4 bases, the J end by 0 bases, with 16 bases between. The CDR3 is 16 residues long. The CDR3 is CASSSPTERSSYEQYF. Written as DNA, the CDR3 is TGTGCCAGCAGCTCCCCAACTGAAAGGAGCTCCTACGAGCAGTACTTC.

The chain combines TRBV9 with TRBJ1-3; 8 nucleotides match TRBD1. CDR1 SGDLS and CDR2 YYNGEE come from the germline V gene. The CDR3 extends over 19 amino acids. Trimming removed 7 bases from V and 4 bases from J; junction bases left unmatched: 22. CDR3 in amino acids: CASSHQGALAHTSGNTIYF. The CDR3 DNA sequence: TGTGCCAGCTCACATCAGGGGGCTCTGGCCCATACCTCCGGAAACACCATATATTTT.

The chain has TRBV2 and TRBJ1-4; D unresolved. Germline V gives CDR1 SNHLY, CDR2 FYNNEI. V shed 7 bases and J shed 0 bases, with 9 bases lying between them. The CDR3 is made up of 14 amino acids. Here the CDR3 DNA reads TGTGCCAGCATCGCCGGGTCAACTAATGAAAAACTGTTTTTT. Encoded protein: CASIAGSTNEKLFF.

This clone was recorded only once. CDR3 nucleotide sequence: TGCAGCGCCAAGCGGGGGGGCCGAACAGATACGCAGTATTTT. This gives the protein CSAKRGGRTDTQYF. The V and J genes are TRBV29-1 and TRBJ2-3; 10 nucleotides align to TRBD2. There are 14 residues in the CDR3. V lost 7 bases and J lost 3; bases outside the gene matches: 7. Germline assignment: CDR1 SQVTM and CDR2 ANQGSEA.

The V call is TRBV5-1, the J call TRBJ2-5, with 12 bases matching TRBD2. The CDR3 sequence is 15 residues long. Germline loops: CDR1 SGHRS, CDR2 YFSETQ. V was clipped by 6 bases and J by 0 bases; unmatched bases: 3. The CDR3 nucleotides are TGCGCCAGCACCCTAGCGGGGGGGAACCAAGAGACCCAGTACTTC. Translating gives CASTLAGGNQETQYF.

V and J are TRBV25-1 and TRBJ2-5, with a weak D call TRBD1 (6 bases). Per the germline V gene, CDR1 is MGHDK and CDR2 is SYGVNS. The CDR3 totals 14 residues. V lost 3 bases to trimming and J lost 3 bases, with 11 bases between them. In DNA, the CDR3 is TGTGCCAGCAGTGACGGGACAAGAAAAGAGACCCAGTACTTC. This translates into CASSDGTRKETQYF.

The V call is TRBV6-6, the J call TRBJ2-5, with 8 bases lining up with TRBD2. CDR1 is MNHNY and CDR2 is SVGAGI in the germline V gene (reference sequence). The CDR3 is made up of 15 amino acids. Trimming at V came to 0 bases and at J to 5 bases, leaving 5 bases not matched to a gene. The CDR3 spells CASSYSAGGWETQYF. The CDR3 DNA reads TGTGCCAGCAGTTACTCCGCGGGGGGATGGGAGACCCAGTACTTC.

The genes are TRBV7-6 and TRBJ1-4; 9 positions agree with TRBD1. The germline V gene encodes CDR1 SGHVS and CDR2 FNYEAQ. The V and J ends lost 2 bases and 7 bases, in that order; junction bases with no gene match: 2. This CDR3 is built from 14 residues. The CDR3 protein is CASSLTGGPEKLFF. The CDR3 nucleotides are TGTGCCAGCAGCTTAACAGGGGGCCCTGAAAAACTGTTTTTT.